This T cell receptor (beta chain) came from a study of cytomegalovirus exposure and HLA in healthy donors. Whole-study results and caveats: Later analysis revealed greater clonal expansion in HLA-associated TCR beta chains than in equally common others.

In regard to this clone: Its antigen is as yet unknown.

Germline CDR1 LNHDA, CDR2 SQIVND (reference sequence). After removal of 5 bases from V and 7 bases from J, the junction contained 6 bases not matched to a gene. CDR3 length equals 15 residues. PCR used 60 Vbeta primers and 13 Jbeta primers. Only in-frame clones appear in the TCRdb table, and some are missing; sequencing was by immunoSEQ multiplex PCR. The sample records about 190,000 clones, approximately 84% being singletons. This sequence originates from a woman in her forties or fifties in good health and CMV-seropositive. The chain carries TRBV19 and TRBJ2-1; 12 nucleotides align to TRBD2. Sequencing input: PBMCs. CDR3 sequence reads: CASSGGLAGRNEQFF. CDR3 coding DNA: TGTGCCAGTAGTGGTGGACTAGCGGGGAGGAATGAGCAGTTCTTC.